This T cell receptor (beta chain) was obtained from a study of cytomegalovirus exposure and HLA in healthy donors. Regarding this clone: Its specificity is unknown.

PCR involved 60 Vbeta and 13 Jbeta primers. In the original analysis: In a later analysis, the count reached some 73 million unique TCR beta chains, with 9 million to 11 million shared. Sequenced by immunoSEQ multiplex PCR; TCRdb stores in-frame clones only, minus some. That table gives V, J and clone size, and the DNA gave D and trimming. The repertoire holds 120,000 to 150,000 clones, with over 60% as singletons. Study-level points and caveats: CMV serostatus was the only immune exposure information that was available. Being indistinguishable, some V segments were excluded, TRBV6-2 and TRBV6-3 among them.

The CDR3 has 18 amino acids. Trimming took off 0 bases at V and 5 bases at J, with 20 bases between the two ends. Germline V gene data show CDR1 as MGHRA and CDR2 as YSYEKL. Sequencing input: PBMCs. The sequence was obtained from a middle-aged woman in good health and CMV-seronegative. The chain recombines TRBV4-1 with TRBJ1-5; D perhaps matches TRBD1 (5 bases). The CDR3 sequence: CASSQDSSLPGGYQPQHF. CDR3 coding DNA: TGCGCCAGCAGCCAAGATTCCTCTCTCCCGGGGGGGTATCAGCCCCAGCATTTT.